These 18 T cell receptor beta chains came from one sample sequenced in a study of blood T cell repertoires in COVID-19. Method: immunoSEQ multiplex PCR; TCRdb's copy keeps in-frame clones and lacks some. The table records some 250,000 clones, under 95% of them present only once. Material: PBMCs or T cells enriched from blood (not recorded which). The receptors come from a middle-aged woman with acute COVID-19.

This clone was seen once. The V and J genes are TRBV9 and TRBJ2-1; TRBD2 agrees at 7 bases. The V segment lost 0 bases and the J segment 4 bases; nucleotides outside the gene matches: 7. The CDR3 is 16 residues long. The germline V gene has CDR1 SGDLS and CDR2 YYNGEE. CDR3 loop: CASSVAASGRYNEQFF. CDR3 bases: TGTGCCAGCAGCGTAGCGGCTAGCGGAAGATACAATGAGCAGTTCTTC.

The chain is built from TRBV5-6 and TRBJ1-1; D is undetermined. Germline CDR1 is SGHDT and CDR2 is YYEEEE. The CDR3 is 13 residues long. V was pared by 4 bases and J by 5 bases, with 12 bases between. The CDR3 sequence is CASSHGSGTEAFF. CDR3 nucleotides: TGTGCCAGCAGCCACGGGAGTGGGACTGAAGCTTTCTTT.

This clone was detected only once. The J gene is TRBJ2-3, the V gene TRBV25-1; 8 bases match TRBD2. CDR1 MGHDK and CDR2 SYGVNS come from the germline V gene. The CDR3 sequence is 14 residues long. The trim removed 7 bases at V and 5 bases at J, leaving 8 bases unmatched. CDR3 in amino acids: CASMKAGEGDTQYF. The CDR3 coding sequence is TGTGCCAGCATGAAAGCGGGAGAGGGAGATACGCAGTATTTT.

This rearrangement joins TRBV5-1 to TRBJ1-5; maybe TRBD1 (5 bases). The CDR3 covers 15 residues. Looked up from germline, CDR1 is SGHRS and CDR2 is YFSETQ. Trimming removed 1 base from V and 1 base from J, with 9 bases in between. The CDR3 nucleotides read TGCGCCAGCAGCTTGTTAGGGGAAAGCAATCAGCCCCAGCATTTT. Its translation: CASSLLGESNQPQHF.

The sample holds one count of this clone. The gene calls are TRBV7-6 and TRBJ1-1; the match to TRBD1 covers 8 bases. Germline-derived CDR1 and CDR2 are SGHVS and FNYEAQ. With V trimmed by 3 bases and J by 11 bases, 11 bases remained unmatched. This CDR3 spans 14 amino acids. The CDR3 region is CASSFGGQGAVAFF. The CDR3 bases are TGTGCCAGCAGCTTTGGGGGGCAGGGGGCTGTTGCTTTCTTT.

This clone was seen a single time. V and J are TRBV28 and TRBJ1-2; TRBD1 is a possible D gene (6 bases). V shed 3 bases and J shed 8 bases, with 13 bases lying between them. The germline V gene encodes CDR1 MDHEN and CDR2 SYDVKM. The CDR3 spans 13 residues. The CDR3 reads CASSFVQGGGYTF. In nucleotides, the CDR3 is TGTGCCAGCAGTTTTGTACAGGGTGGGGGCTACACCTTC.

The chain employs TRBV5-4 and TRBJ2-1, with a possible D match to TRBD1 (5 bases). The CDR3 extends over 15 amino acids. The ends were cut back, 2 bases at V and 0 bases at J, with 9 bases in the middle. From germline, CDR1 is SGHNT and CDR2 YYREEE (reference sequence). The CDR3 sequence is CASSFGQTSYNEQFF. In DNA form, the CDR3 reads TGTGCCAGCAGCTTCGGACAAACCTCCTACAATGAGCAGTTCTTC.

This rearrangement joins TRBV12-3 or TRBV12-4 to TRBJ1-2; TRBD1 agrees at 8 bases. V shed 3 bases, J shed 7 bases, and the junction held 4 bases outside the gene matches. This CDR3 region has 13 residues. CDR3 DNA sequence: TGTGCCAGCAGTTTTAAGACAGGGGCTGGCTACACCTTC. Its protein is CASSFKTGAGYTF.

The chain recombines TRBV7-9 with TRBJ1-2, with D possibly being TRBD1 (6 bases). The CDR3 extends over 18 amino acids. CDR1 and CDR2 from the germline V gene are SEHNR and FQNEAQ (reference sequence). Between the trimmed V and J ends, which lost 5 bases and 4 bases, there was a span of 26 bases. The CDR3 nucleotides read TGTGCCAGCAGCCGAACGCAAACAGGCGGGGGGCTCAGCTATGGCTACACCTTC. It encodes CASSRTQTGGGLSYGYTF.

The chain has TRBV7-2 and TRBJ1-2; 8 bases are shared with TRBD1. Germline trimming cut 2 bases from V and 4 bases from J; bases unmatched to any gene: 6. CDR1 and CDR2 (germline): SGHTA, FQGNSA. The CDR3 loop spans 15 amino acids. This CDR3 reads CASSLSGQGLYGYTF. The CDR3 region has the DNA TGTGCCAGCAGCTTATCCGGACAGGGTCTCTATGGCTACACCTTC.

This CDR3 is CASSLSLREGDGYTF. CDR3 nucleotide sequence: TGTGCCAGCAGTTTATCCCTCAGGGAGGGGGATGGCTACACCTTC. The chain has TRBV28 and TRBJ1-2; perhaps TRBD1 as D (6 bases). Trimming stripped 1 base from V and 6 bases from J, with 15 bases between. This CDR3 region has 15 residues. Germline values: CDR1 MDHEN, CDR2 SYDVKM.

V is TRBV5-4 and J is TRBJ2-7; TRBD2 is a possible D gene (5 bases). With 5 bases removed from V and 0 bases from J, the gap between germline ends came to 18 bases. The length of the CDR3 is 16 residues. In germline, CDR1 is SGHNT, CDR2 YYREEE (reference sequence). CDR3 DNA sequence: TGTGCCAGCAGTTCCGACACGGGAAGGAGCTCCTACGAGCAGTACTTC. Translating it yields CASSSDTGRSSYEQYF.

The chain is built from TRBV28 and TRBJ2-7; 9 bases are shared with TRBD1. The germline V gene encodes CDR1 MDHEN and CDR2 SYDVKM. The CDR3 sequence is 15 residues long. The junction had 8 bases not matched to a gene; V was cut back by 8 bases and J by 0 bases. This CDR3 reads CASAIQGAFSYEQYF. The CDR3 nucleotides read TGTGCCAGCGCAATACAGGGGGCGTTCTCCTACGAGCAGTACTTC.

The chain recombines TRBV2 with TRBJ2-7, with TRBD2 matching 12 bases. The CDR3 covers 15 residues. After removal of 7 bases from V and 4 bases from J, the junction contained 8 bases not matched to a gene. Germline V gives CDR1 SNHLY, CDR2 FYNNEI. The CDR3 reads CASTEGLAGIYEQYF. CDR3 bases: TGTGCCAGCACCGAAGGACTAGCGGGGATTTACGAGCAGTACTTC.

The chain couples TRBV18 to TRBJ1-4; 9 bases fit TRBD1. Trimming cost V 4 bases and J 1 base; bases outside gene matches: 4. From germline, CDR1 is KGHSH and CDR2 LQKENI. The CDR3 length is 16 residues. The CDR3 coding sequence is TGTGCCAGCTCACGCGGACAGGGGAGAACTAATGAAAAACTGTTTTTT. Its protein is CASSRGQGRTNEKLFF.

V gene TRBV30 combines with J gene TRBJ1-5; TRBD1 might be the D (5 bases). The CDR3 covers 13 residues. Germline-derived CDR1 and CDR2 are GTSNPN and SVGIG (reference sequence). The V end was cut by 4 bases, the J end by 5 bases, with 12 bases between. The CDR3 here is CAWNTQGDQPQHF. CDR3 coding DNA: TGTGCCTGGAACACCCAGGGTGATCAGCCCCAGCATTTT.

As DNA, the CDR3 is TGCGCCAGCAGCGAGAGTACAGGGCGCGCTGAAGCTTTCTTT. This encodes CASSESTGRAEAFF. This chain uses TRBV5-1 with TRBJ1-1; perhaps TRBD1 as D (6 bases). Germline V gene sequence: CDR1 SGHRS, CDR2 YFSETQ. The CDR3 spans 14 residues. Trimming cost V 4 bases and J 6 bases, with 16 bases left between them.

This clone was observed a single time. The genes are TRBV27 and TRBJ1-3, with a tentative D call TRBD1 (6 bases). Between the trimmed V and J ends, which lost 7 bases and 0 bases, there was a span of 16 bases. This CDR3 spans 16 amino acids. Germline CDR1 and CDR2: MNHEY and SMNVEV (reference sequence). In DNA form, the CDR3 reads TGTGCCAGCAAAGCGACAGGCCTTTTCTCTGGAAACACCATATATTTT. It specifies CASKATGLFSGNTIYF.